This T cell receptor (beta chain) was sequenced during a study of blood T cell repertoires in COVID-19. In the study overall: The cDNA or gDNA used as material had been derived from T cells, B-cell-depleted T cells, or PBMCs.

V was shortened by 9 bases and J by 2 bases, with 7 bases between the two germline ends. From germline, CDR1 is KGHDR and CDR2 SFDVKD. The CDR3 extends over 13 amino acids. Profiling relied on immunoSEQ multiplex PCR, and the TCRdb table lists in-frame clones only, not all of them. The data contain 90,000 or so clones, 75% to 90% of them singletons. The sequenced material came from peripheral blood. This chain uses TRBV24-1 with TRBJ1-6; no firm D call. The sequence came from a human donor in a cohort sampled during active COVID-19. As DNA, the CDR3 is TGTGCCACCGCACAGACCTATAATTCACCCCTCCACTTT. It codes for CATAQTYNSPLHF.